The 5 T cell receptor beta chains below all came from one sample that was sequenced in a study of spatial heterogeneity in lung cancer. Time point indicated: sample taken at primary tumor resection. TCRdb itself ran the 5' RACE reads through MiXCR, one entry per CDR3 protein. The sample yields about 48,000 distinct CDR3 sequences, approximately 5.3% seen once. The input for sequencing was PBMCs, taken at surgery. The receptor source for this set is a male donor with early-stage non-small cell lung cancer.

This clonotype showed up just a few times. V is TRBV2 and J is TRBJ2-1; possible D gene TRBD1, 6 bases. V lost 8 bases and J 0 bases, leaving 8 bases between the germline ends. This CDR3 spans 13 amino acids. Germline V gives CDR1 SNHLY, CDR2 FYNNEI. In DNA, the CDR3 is TGTGCCAGCGACAGGAGCTCCTACAATGAGCAGTTCTTC. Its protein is CASDRSSYNEQFF.

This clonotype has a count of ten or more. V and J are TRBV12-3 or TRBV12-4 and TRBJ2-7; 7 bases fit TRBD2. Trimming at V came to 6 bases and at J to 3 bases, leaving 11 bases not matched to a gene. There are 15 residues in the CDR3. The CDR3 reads CASSPVSGTIYEQYF. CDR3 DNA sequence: TGTGCCAGCAGCCCGGTCTCCGGGACTATCTACGAGCAGTACTTC.

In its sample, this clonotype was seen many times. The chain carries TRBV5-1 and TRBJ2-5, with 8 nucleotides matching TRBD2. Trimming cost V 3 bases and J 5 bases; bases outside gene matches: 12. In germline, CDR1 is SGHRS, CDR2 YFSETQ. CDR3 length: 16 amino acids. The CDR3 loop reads CASSWGAVAGTETQYF. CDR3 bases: TGCGCCAGCAGCTGGGGGGCCGTAGCGGGAACGGAGACCCAGTACTTC.

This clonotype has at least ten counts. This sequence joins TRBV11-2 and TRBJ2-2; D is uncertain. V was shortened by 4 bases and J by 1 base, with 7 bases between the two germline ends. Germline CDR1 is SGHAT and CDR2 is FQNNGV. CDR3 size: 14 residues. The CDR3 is CASSSNRNTGELFF. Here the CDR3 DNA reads TGTGCCAGCAGCTCAAACAGGAACACCGGGGAGCTGTTTTTT.

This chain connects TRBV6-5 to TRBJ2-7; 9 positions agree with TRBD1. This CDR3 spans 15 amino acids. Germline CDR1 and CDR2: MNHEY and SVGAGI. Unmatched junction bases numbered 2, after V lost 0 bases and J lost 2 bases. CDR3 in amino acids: CASSYSGDRAYEQYF. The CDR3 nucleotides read TGTGCCAGCAGTTACTCGGGGGACAGGGCCTACGAGCAGTACTTC.